Described below is a single T cell receptor beta chain sequence and its context. The antigen is unknown. These data belong to a study of shared clonotypes between healthy human individuals. Data came from immunoSEQ multiplex PCR; TCRdb stores just in-frame clones and leaves some out. The repertoire holds about 610,000 clones, with approximately 96% as singletons. Positively selected for CCR7, the CD45RO-negative cells used as naive CD8 cells excluded terminally differentiated effector memory CD45RA+ cells. V was pared by 0 bases and J by 4 bases, with 4 bases between. CDR3 length equals 12 residues. CDR1 and CDR2 (germline): SGHRS, YFSETQ. Points from the study as a whole: The small donor group covered limited genetic and exposure diversity. Relative to memory subsets, naive subsets generally showed larger estimated richness.

The TCR sequence derives from a woman aged 30 to 39 in good health. The material sequenced was naive CD8+ T cells sorted from blood. J is TRBJ1-1 and V is TRBV5-1; D uncertain. CDR3 sequence: CASSLDFTEAFF. CDR3 nucleotides: TGCGCCAGCAGCTTGGACTTCACTGAAGCTTTCTTT.